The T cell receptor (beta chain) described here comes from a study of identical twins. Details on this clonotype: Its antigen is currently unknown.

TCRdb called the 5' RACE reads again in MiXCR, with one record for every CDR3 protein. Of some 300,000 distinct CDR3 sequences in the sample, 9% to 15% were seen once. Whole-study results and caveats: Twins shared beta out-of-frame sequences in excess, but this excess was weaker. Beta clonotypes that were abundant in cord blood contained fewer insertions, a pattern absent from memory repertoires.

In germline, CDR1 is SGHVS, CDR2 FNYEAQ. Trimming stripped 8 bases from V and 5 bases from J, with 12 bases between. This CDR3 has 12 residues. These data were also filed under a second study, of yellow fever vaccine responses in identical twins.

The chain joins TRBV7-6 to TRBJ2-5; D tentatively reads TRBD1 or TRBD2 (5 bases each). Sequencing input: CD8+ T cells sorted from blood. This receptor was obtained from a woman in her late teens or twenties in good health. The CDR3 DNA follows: TGTGCCAGCGAGGGTGAGGGGGAGACCCAGTACTTC. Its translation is CASEGEGETQYF.